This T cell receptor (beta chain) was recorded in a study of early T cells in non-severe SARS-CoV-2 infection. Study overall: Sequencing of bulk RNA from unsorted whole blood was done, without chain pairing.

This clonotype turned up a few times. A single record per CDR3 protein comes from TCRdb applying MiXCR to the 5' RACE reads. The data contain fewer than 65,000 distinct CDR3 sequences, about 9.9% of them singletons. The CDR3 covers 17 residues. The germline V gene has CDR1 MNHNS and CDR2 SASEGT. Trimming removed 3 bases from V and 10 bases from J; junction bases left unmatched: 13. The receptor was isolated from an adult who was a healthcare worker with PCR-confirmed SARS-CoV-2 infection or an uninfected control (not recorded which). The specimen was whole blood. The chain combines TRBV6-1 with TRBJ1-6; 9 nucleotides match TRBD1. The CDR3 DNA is TGTGCCAGCAGTGAGACAGCCTTGACAGGGGGGGAGTCACCCCTCCACTTT. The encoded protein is CASSETALTGGESPLHF.